Presented here are 28 T cell receptor beta chains from one specimen sequenced in a study of identical twins. TCRdb reprocessed the 5' RACE reads with MiXCR, giving one entry per CDR3 protein. The profile covers 130,000 to 150,000 distinct CDR3 sequences, with under 4.5% appearing a single time and approximately 7.7% taken by the ten largest. The sequenced material came from memory T cells sorted from blood. The receptors were gathered from a man between 18 and 29 years old in good health.

This clonotype was counted at least ten times. This chain uses TRBV12-3 or TRBV12-4 with TRBJ2-1; D perhaps matches TRBD1 (6 bases). Deletions cut 7 bases from V and 6 bases from J, with 10 bases between. This CDR3 is built from 12 residues. In DNA, the CDR3 is TGTGCCAGCAATTTGGGGGCCAATGAGCAGTTCTTC. Encoded protein: CASNLGANEQFF.

This clonotype has ten or more counts. The gene calls are TRBV5-1 and TRBJ1-5; D remains unclear. CDR3 size: 15 residues. V lost 6 bases to trimming and J lost 1 base, with 14 bases between them. Germline V CDR1 and CDR2: SGHRS, YFSETQ. CDR3 nucleotides: TGCGCCAGCAAGCCTTTGGGCGACAGCAATCAGCCCCAGCATTTT. It codes for CASKPLGDSNQPQHF.

At least ten counts were recorded for this clonotype. The J gene is TRBJ2-7, the V gene TRBV5-1; tentative D call: TRBD1 (6 bases). The CDR3 has 12 amino acids. V lost 6 bases and J 2 bases, leaving 9 bases between the germline ends. Looked up from germline, CDR1 is SGHRS and CDR2 is YFSETQ. CDR3 sequence reads: CASIGGPYEQYV. DNA of the CDR3: TGCGCCAGCATTGGGGGCCCCTACGAGCAGTACGTC.

The sample holds many counts of this clonotype. CDR3 nucleotides: TGCGCCAGCAGCTTGCAGCGGGAGACCGGGGAGCTGTTTTTT. Its protein product is CASSLQRETGELFF. V usage is TRBV5-1 and J usage is TRBJ2-2, with 8 nucleotides matching TRBD2. Trimming removed 1 base from V and 5 bases from J; junction bases left unmatched: 1. The CDR3 spans 14 residues. CDR1 is SGHRS and CDR2 is YFSETQ in the germline V gene.

This clonotype came up many times. The CDR3 DNA sequence: TGCGCCAGCAGCTCCCGGGACAGCTCCTATAATTCACCCCTCCACTTT. It is translated as CASSSRDSSYNSPLHF. The rearrangement links TRBV5-1 to TRBJ1-6; TRBD1 agrees at 7 bases. With 3 bases clipped from V and 0 bases from J, the junction kept 3 bases outside the gene matches. The CDR3 spans 16 residues. Germline V lookup: CDR1 SGHRS, CDR2 YFSETQ.

This clonotype was recorded at least ten times. An end of the junction differs from the germline gene, which may be a read error. The gene calls are TRBV5-1 and TRBJ2-7; 10 positions match TRBD2. The CDR3 contains 14 residues. The V gene's germline CDR1 is SGHRS and CDR2 YFSETQ. The CDR3 bases are TGCGCCAGCAGCCTTGGACAGACCGGGACTAGCGTTAACTTC. This encodes CASSLGQTGTSVNF.

This clonotype was counted ten times or more. The chain couples TRBV6-1 to TRBJ2-7; tentative D call: TRBD2 (5 bases). The germline gives CDR1 MNHNS, CDR2 SASEGT. The germline V and J ends were trimmed by 4 bases and 7 bases, with 17 bases remaining between them. The CDR3 is 14 residues long. In nucleotides, the CDR3 is TGTGCCAGCAGTGCTGACGGTACCCCGGGGGAGCAGTACGTC. This translates into CASSADGTPGEQYV.

This clonotype was detected ten times or more. The gene calls are TRBV7-2 and TRBJ1-1; weak D call: TRBD1 (6 bases). V was shortened by 6 bases and J by 6 bases, with 14 bases between the two germline ends. The CDR3 totals 13 residues. Germline CDR1 is SGHTA and CDR2 is FQGNSA. The CDR3 reads CASSRTGSAEAFF. The CDR3 region has the DNA TGTGCCAGCAGTCGCACAGGGTCCGCTGAAGCTTTCTTT. Full variable domain (missing parts from reference TRBV7-2 and TRBJ1-1): GAGVSQSPSNKVTEKGKDVELRCDPISGHTALYWYRQSLGQGLEFLIYFQGNSAPDKSGLPSDRFSAERTGGSVSTLTIQRTQQEDSAVYLCASSRTGSAEAFFGQGTRLTVV.

As to this clonotype: A much larger clone differs from this one at a single base, so this may be a read error. The conserved closing phenylalanine or tryptophan is absent in this CDR3, likely reflecting a read error. The chain carries TRBV15 and TRBJ2-2, with D hard to call. CDR1 and CDR2 (germline): LNHNV, YYDKDF (reference sequence). Trimming cost V 5 bases and J 0 bases, with 13 bases left between them. This CDR3 has 16 residues. The CDR3 spells CATSLGLNANTGELFS. The CDR3, as DNA: TGTGCCACCAGCCTAGGCCTTAACGCGAACACCGGGGAGCTGTTTTCT.

This clonotype was counted ten times or more. The chain carries TRBV18 and TRBJ2-3; D unclear. V was cut by 3 bases and J by 6 bases, with 7 bases left in between. Germline V gene data show CDR1 as KGHSH and CDR2 as LQKENI. This CDR3 has 12 amino acids. The DNA for the CDR3 is TGTGCCAGCTCACCGGCTGGGGATACGCAGTATTTT. Its protein product is CASSPAGDTQYF.

The table lists this clonotype with many counts. The chain recombines TRBV14 with TRBJ2-1; D perhaps matches TRBD1 (6 bases). This CDR3 contains 20 residues. V dropped 1 base and J dropped 4 bases, with 26 bases sitting between them. In germline, CDR1 is SGHDN, CDR2 FVKESK. The CDR3, as DNA: TGTGCCAGCAGCCAAGTCTACGGTCAGGGGTCTCTCAATCCTTACAATGAGCAGTTCTTC. This gives the protein CASSQVYGQGSLNPYNEQFF.

The rearrangement links TRBV28 to TRBJ2-7; no reliable D call. Germline values: CDR1 MDHEN, CDR2 SYDVKM. This CDR3 comprises 12 residues. V was shortened by 2 bases and J by 6 bases, with 8 bases between the two germline ends. The CDR3 DNA reads TGTGCCAGCAGTTTAACCAGTAGCGAGCAGTACTTC. It codes for CASSLTSSEQYF.

This clonotype showed up many times. The CDR3 here is CASSGDSRTNNEQFF. The CDR3 DNA reads TGCGCCAGCAGTGGGGACTCTCGAACCAACAATGAGCAGTTCTTC. This chain connects TRBV5-1 to TRBJ2-1, with D perhaps matching TRBD2 (6 bases). Trimming took off 5 bases at V and 5 bases at J, with 17 bases between the two ends. The CDR3 runs 15 residues. Per germline, CDR1 SGHRS and CDR2 YFSETQ.

The table lists this clonotype with many counts. The rearrangement uses TRBV7-6 and TRBJ2-2; 7 bases are shared with TRBD2. V dropped 0 bases and J dropped 2; count of bases not matched to a gene: 3. The length of the CDR3 is 16 residues. Germline values: CDR1 SGHVS, CDR2 FNYEAQ. The CDR3 reads CASSLAGGTNTGELFF. As DNA, the CDR3 is TGTGCCAGCAGCTTAGCGGGAGGGACCAACACCGGGGAGCTGTTTTTT.

This sequence joins TRBV3-1 and TRBJ2-2; possible D gene TRBD1, 6 bases. The V and J ends lost 4 bases and 6 bases respectively, with 12 bases between them. Germline CDR1 is LGHDT and CDR2 is YNNKEL (reference sequence). The CDR3 consists of 14 residues. CDR3 DNA sequence: TGTGCCAGCAGCCGAGGGACATTCGCCGGGGAGCTGTTTTTT. Its translation: CASSRGTFAGELFF. Combining the CDR3 with reference TRBV3-1 and TRBJ2-2 gives the whole variable domain DTAVSQTPKYLVTQMGNDKSIKCEQNLGHDTMYWYKQDSKKFLKIMFSYNNKELIINETVPNRFSPKSPDKAHLNLHINSLELGDSAVYFCASSRGTFAGELFFGEGSRLTVL.

This clonotype was counted many times. The chain links TRBV7-9 to TRBJ2-4; D is uncertain. V lost 5 bases and J lost 0, with 17 bases in between. This CDR3 contains 17 residues. Germline values: CDR1 SEHNR, CDR2 FQNEAQ (reference sequence). CDR3 residues: CASSGYTRTIAKNIQYF. CDR3 DNA: TGTGCCAGCAGCGGCTATACACGGACGATAGCCAAAAACATTCAGTACTTC.

At least ten counts were recorded for this clonotype. The chain uses TRBV10-2 and TRBJ2-7; D is unresolved. The CDR3 has 12 residues. Germline V lookup: CDR1 WSHSY, CDR2 SAAADI. Deletions cut 5 bases from V and 7 bases from J, with 12 bases between. In DNA, the CDR3 is TGCGCCAGCAGTTTCCGAGTCGGGGAGCAGTACGTC. It yields the protein CASSFRVGEQYV.

The sample holds many counts of this clonotype. The chain combines TRBV7-2 with TRBJ2-5; 15 bases line up with TRBD2. CDR3 length equals 13 residues. Germline V lookup: CDR1 SGHTA, CDR2 FQGNSA. V gave up 11 bases and J gave up 5 bases; unmatched junction bases: 3. The CDR3 is CAGTSGRIETQYF. The CDR3 bases are TGTGCCGGGACTAGCGGGAGGATTGAGACCCAGTACTTC. Based on the CDR3 plus reference TRBV7-2 and TRBJ2-5, the full variable domain is GAGVSQSPSNKVTEKGKDVELRCDPISGHTALYWYRQSLGQGLEFLIYFQGNSAPDKSGLPSDRFSAERTGGSVSTLTIQRTQQEDSAVYLCAGTSGRIETQYFGPGTRLLVL.

At least ten counts were recorded for this clonotype. The V and J genes are TRBV5-1 and TRBJ2-7; D unresolved. The CDR3 runs 13 residues. Germline V gene data show CDR1 as SGHRS and CDR2 as YFSETQ. V was pared by 5 bases and J by 3 bases, with 12 bases between. The CDR3 nucleotides are TGCGCCAGCAGTCACGGGCCCCGCTACGAGCAGTACGTC. As protein: CASSHGPRYEQYV.

This clonotype was observed many times. The chain has TRBV6-2 or TRBV6-3 and TRBJ1-5; no firm D call. V lost 10 bases and J 5 bases, leaving 15 bases between the germline ends. The CDR3 consists of 13 residues. Germline assignment: CDR1 MNHEY and CDR2 SVGEGT. The CDR3 bases are TGTGCCACCCTGTCGCAACCATATCAGCCCCAGCATTTT. It translates to CATLSQPYQPQHF.

This clonotype was picked up many times. V is TRBV12-3 or TRBV12-4 and J is TRBJ1-1, with TRBD1 matching 8 bases. The V and J ends lost 4 bases and 5 bases, in that order; junction bases with no gene match: 6. The CDR3 has 14 residues. CDR3 DNA: TGTGCCAGCAGTTCCGCCAACAGGGGGACTGAAGCTTTCTTT. This translates into CASSSANRGTEAFF.

This clonotype was detected ten times or more. The chain is built from TRBV9 and TRBJ2-2; 11 positions match TRBD1. This CDR3 is built from 15 residues. V trimming: 3 bases; J trimming: 4 bases; junction bases outside the gene matches: 2. Germline-derived CDR1 and CDR2 are SGDLS and YYNGEE. CDR3 protein: CASSEGQGGTGELFF. The CDR3 nucleotides read TGTGCCAGCAGCGAGGGACAGGGGGGCACCGGGGAGCTGTTTTTT.

This clonotype was seen repeatedly, ten times or more. The gene calls are TRBV6-5 and TRBJ2-5; a possible D gene is TRBD2 (6 bases). CDR3 length equals 15 residues. Germline V CDR1 and CDR2: MNHEY, SVGAGI. V was shortened by 0 bases and J by 4 bases, with 12 bases between the two germline ends. The CDR3 spells CASSYSGRRRETQYF. The CDR3 coding sequence is TGTGCCAGCAGTTACTCGGGGAGGCGGCGAGAGACCCAGTACTTC.

This clonotype occurred many times. The chain couples TRBV7-2 to TRBJ1-3; the D is unclear. The V end lost 5 bases, the J end lost 5 bases, and 7 bases lay between the germline ends. Looked up from germline, CDR1 is SGHTA and CDR2 is FQGNSA. The CDR3 is 12 amino acids. CDR3 region: CASSPDRNTIYF. In nucleotides, the CDR3 is TGTGCCAGCAGCCCGGATCGAAACACCATATATTTT.

This clonotype has a count of ten or more. The genes are TRBV12-3 or TRBV12-4 and TRBJ2-5; no firm D call. The CDR3 covers 11 residues. Trimming stripped 3 bases from V and 4 bases from J, with 3 bases between. The CDR3 coding sequence is TGTGCCAGCAGTTTTACAGAGACCCAGTACTTC. Translating it yields CASSFTETQYF.

At least ten counts were recorded for this clonotype. The rearrangement uses TRBV20-1 and TRBJ1-2, with 8 bases that match TRBD1. The V gene's germline CDR1 is DFQATT and CDR2 SNEGSKA (reference sequence). This CDR3 has 13 residues. The trim removed 6 bases at V and 4 bases at J, leaving 7 bases unmatched. The CDR3, as DNA: TGCAGTGCCGCCTTGACAGGGGCCTATGGCTACACCTTC. It yields the protein CSAALTGAYGYTF.

This clonotype has ten or more counts. This chain joins TRBV6-5 and TRBJ2-2; D perhaps matches TRBD2 (5 bases). The CDR3 is made up of 13 amino acids. V was pared by 1 base and J by 7 bases, with 7 bases between. Germline CDR1 MNHEY, CDR2 SVGAGI. CDR3 residues: CASSYFGIGELFF. In DNA, the CDR3 is TGTGCCAGCAGTTACTTCGGGATCGGGGAGCTGTTTTTT.

This clonotype was detected many times. V and J are TRBV6-2 or TRBV6-3 and TRBJ2-2; 11 bases agree with TRBD2. After removal of 2 bases from V and 0 bases from J, the junction contained 8 bases not matched to a gene. Germline CDR1 reads MNHEY; CDR2 reads SVGEGT. The CDR3 contains 19 residues. Written as DNA, the CDR3 is TGTGCCAGCAGTTACGCGCACCAGGGACTAGCGGCGAACACCGGGGAGCTGTTTTTT. Translating it yields CASSYAHQGLAANTGELFF.